This T cell receptor (beta chain) appears in the sequencing data of a study of OX40 agonist ivuxolimab in advanced cancers. Across the whole study: Dose-escalation cases comprised hepatocellular carcinoma, melanoma, renal cell or head and neck cancer. Anti-PD-1, anti-PD-L1 or anti-CTLA-4 therapy given earlier was allowed, and around 40% had some.

Overall study findings and caveats: At 0.1 to 3.0 mg/kg, CD4+ and CD8+ blood T cells expanded clonally by week 6. Among the lowest peripheral clonal expansion occurred in 0.1-3.0 mg/kg partial responders.

The V gene's germline CDR1 is MNHEY and CDR2 SMNVEV (reference sequence). The V segment lost 4 bases and the J segment 3 bases; nucleotides outside the gene matches: 5. The CDR3 has 14 amino acids. For this clone: What it binds is unknown.

TCRdb's copy holds only in-frame clones and misses some; the assay was immunoSEQ multiplex PCR. The table includes tens of thousands of clones, around 86% detected once. The sequence derives from an adult with an advanced solid tumor such as melanoma, head and neck, liver or kidney cancer. Source: CD4+ or CD8+ T cells sorted from blood, taken in a trial of the OX40 agonist ivuxolimab. The rearrangement joins TRBV27 to TRBJ1-1; 7 nucleotides align to TRBD1. The CDR3 here is CASSSPTGYTEAFF. In nucleotides, the CDR3 is TGTGCCAGCAGTTCCCCGACAGGGTACACTGAAGCTTTCTTT.